This is a list of T cell receptor beta chains from one sample in a study of blood T cells in healthy people across ages. Each CDR3 protein is one row after TCRdb ran MiXCR on the 5' RACE reads. Among about a million distinct CDR3 sequences listed, roughly 51% were seen once. The sample was blood. These receptor sequences come from a woman aged 55-70 years in good health. Both conserved end residues are part of each CDR3. Each record gives: D gene, V gene, J gene, clone size, CDR3 protein, CDR3 DNA. A D gene is named only where the DNA matches it firmly. Clone size is given for some rows only: seen once, a few or many times, or a class if the clone is expanded.

.,TRBV20-1,TRBJ1-2,.,CSVDDSRGVGGYTF,TGCAGTGTTGATGACAGCCGCGGAGTCGGGGGTTACACCTTC
TRBD1,TRBV15,TRBJ1-4,.,CATSRTSRGRTNEKLFF,TGTGCCACCAGCAGAACATCCAGGGGGCGGACTAATGAAAAACTGTTTTTT
.,TRBV28,TRBJ2-7,.,CASSPGTETYEQYF,TGTGCCAGCAGCCCCGGGACGGAGACCTACGAGCAGTACTTC
TRBD2,TRBV20-1,TRBJ2-5,.,CVYREVGETQYF,TGCGTTTATCGGGAGGTCGGAGAGACCCAGTACTTC
TRBD2,TRBV2,TRBJ2-7,few,CASSRRLAGGPHEQYF,TGTGCCAGCAGCAGGCGACTAGCGGGAGGGCCCCACGAGCAGTACTTC
TRBD1,TRBV9,TRBJ2-1,.,CAGSPGQGSDEQFF,TGTGCCGGCAGCCCCGGACAGGGGTCGGATGAGCAGTTCTTC
TRBD2,TRBV20-1,TRBJ2-3,.,CSARDLPAGAGDTQYF,TGCAGTGCTAGAGATTTACCAGCGGGAGCCGGGGATACGCAGTATTTT
TRBD1,TRBV2,TRBJ2-7,.,CASSFSGQGGEQYF,TGTGCCAGCAGTTTTTCGGGACAGGGGGGCGAGCAGTACTTC
.,TRBV7-8,TRBJ1-6,.,CASSLAQGLDRNSPLHF,TGTGCCAGCAGCTTAGCCCAGGGGCTCGATCGAAATTCACCCCTCCACTTT
.,TRBV29-1,TRBJ2-1,once,CSVEAGTRTNEQFF,TGCAGCGTTGAAGCCGGGACGAGAACCAATGAGCAGTTCTTC
TRBD1,TRBV28,TRBJ2-5,few,CASNLPGTASQETQYF,TGTGCCAGCAACCTCCCCGGGACAGCTTCTCAAGAGACCCAGTACTTC
TRBD2,TRBV20-1,TRBJ2-7,.,CSARELAGGFYEQYF,TGCAGTGCTAGGGAACTAGCGGGAGGGTTCTACGAGCAGTACTTC
.,TRBV6-5,TRBJ1-5,.,CASRRTGYDQPQHF,TGTGCCAGCCGTCGAACAGGGTATGATCAGCCCCAGCATTTT
TRBD1,TRBV5-1,TRBJ2-7,.,CASSPPGQGSYEQYF,TGCGCCAGCAGCCCACCGGGACAGGGGTCCTACGAGCAGTACTTC